This T cell receptor beta chain was observed in a study of T cell responses to AZD1222 COVID-19 vaccine. Broader study findings: Clonal diversity may have been underestimated, and the donors were mostly white British, with more females than males. Vaccine-associated CD4 TCRs ranged over spike, dominating at 160-218 and 743-854. Reports indicate that nearly half of spike-specific TCRs are directed at unmutated variant regions.

Produced via immunoSEQ multiplex PCR; TCRdb's table is partial and in-frame only. The sample yields about 90,000 clones, 89% seen once. On this clone: Its antigen is as yet unknown.

The CDR3 loop spans 14 amino acids. CDR1 is GTSNPN and CDR2 is SVGIG in the germline V gene (reference sequence). The germline V and J ends were trimmed by 4 bases and 6 bases, with 18 bases remaining between them. This TCR came from an adult who received the AZD1222 COVID-19 vaccine. This material consisted of peripheral blood, taken 28 days after the second AZD1222 dose. The chain carries TRBV30 and TRBJ1-1, with D possibly being TRBD1 (6 bases). CDR3 loop: CAWIWGRGWAEAFF. In nucleotides, the CDR3 is TGTGCCTGGATCTGGGGCAGGGGTTGGGCTGAAGCTTTCTTT.